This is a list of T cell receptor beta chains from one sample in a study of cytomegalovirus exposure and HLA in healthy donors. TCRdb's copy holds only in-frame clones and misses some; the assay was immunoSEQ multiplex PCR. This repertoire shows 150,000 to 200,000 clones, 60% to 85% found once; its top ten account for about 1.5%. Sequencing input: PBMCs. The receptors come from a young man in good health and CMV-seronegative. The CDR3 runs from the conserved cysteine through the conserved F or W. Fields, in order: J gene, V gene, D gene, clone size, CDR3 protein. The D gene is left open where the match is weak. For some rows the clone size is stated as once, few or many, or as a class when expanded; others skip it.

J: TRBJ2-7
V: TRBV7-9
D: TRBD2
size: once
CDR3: CASSLWVAGSYEQYF

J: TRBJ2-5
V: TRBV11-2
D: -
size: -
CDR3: CASSPRRAPTQETQYF

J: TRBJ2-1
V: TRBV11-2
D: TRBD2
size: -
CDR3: CASSPGGAGGPTYNEQFF

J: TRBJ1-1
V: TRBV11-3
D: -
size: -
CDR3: CASSSPGAEAFF

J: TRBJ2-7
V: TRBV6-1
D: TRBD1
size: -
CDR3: CASKQGKGEQYF

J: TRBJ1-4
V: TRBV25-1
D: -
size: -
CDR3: CASSDRWAPFGEKLFF

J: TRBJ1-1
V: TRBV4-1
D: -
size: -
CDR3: CASSQDSGALEAFF

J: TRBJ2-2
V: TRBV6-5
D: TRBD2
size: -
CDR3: CASNREGDTGELFF

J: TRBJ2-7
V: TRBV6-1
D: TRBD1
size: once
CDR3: CARCRDRISYEQYF

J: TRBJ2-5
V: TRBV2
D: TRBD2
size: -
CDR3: CASSEALGLAGEQYF

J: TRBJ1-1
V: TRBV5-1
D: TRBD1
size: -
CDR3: CASSAGTGGDTEAFF

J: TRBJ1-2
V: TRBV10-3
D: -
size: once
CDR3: CAISESGGRDGYTF

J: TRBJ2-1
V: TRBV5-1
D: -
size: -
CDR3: CASSIGDVGNEQFF

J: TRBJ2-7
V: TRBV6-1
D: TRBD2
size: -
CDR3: CASSDQREYGYEQYF

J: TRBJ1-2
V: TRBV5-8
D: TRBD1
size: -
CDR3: CASSRTGEYGYTF

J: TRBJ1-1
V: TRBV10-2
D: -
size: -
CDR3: CASQANTEAFF

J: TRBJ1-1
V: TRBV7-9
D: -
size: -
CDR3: CASSLEGNAEAFF

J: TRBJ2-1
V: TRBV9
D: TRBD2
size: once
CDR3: CASSPSGGASYNEQFF

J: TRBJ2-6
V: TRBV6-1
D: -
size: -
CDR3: CASSEAGSSGANVLTF

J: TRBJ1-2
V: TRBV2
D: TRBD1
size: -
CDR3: CASREQGDDGYTF

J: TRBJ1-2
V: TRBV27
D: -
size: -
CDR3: CASSSQTHYGYTF

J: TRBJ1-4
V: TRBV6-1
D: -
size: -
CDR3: CAGGRDPNEKLFF

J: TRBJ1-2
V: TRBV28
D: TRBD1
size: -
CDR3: CASSPGGGARYGYTF

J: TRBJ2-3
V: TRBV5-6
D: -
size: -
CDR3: CASISRGGLTDTQYF

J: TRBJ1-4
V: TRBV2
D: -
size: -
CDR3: CASRIRTANEKLFF

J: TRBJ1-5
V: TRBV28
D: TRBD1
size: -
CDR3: CASSFLSRGTGDNQPQHF

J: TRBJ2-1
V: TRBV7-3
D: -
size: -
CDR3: CASSFEQINEQFF

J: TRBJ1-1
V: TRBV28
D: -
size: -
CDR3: CASTQNTEAFF

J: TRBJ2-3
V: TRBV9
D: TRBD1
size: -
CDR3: CASSALDRGTDTQYF

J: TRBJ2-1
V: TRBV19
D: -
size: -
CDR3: CASTAGHGDEQFF

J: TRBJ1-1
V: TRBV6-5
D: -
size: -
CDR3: CASSYSGASAFF

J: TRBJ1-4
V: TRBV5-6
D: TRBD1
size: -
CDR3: CASSKGQGGTNEKLFF

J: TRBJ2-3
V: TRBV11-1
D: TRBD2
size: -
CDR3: CASSPGTSGGTDTQYF

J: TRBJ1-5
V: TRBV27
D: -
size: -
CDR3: CASSQRQLGPSNQPQHF

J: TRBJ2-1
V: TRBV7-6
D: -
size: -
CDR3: CASSGLGGRSYNEQFF

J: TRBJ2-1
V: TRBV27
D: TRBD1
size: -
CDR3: CASGPGQGPRAPYNEQFF

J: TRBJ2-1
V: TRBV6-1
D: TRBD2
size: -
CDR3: CASSEPGLAGGGFF

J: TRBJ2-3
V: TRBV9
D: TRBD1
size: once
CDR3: CASSKRHKQGGGITDTQYF

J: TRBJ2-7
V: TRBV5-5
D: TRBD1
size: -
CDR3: CASSWTGANYEQYF

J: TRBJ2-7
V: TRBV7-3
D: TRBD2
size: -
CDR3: CASSPTGGGNEQYF

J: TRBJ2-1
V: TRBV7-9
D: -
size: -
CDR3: CASLTSGGLSSYNEQFF

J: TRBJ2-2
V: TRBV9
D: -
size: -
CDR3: CASSVDGAGELFF

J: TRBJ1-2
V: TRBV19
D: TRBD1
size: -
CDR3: CASTSRDRVFYGYTF

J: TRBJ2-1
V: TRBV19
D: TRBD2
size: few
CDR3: CASSIASGSSYNEQFF

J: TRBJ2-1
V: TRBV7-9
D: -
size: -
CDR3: CAYDTGSYNEQFF

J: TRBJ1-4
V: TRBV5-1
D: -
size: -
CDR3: CASSLQGLKEKLFF

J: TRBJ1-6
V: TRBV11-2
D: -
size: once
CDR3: CASSSGTYNSPLHF

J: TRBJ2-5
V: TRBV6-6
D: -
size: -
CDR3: CASRGDLQETQYF

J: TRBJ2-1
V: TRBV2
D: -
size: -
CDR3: CASSVGDSSRGYNEQFF

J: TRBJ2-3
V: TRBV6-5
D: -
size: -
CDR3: CASSYRRVRTTDTQYF

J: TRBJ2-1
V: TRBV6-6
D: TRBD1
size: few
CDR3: CASSDRGLHNEQFF

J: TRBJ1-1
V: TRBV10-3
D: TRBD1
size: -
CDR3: CAISRQGANTEAFF

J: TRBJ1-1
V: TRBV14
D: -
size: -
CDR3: CASSQSQGVFTEAFF

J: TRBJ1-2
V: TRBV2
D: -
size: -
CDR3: CASSVTVNYGYTF

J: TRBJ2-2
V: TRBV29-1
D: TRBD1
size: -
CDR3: CSVGTANTGELFF

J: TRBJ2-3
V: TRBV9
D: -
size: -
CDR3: CASSPYSSDTQYF

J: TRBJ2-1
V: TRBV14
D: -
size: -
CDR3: CASSQAPGLPNMDEQFF